The 26 T cell receptor beta chains below come from one sample, sequenced in a study of blood T cell repertoires in COVID-19. Using immunoSEQ multiplex PCR, the repertoire was profiled, and TCRdb retains in-frame clones only, with some absent. This sample carries about 45,000 clones, approximately 87% of them seen once, and the ten largest clones take under 9.5%. Sample: peripheral blood. The receptors come from a human donor in a cohort sampled during active COVID-19.

V gene TRBV25-1 combines with J gene TRBJ2-7, with 9 bases matching TRBD1. CDR1 MGHDK and CDR2 SYGVNS come from the germline V gene. The CDR3 sequence is 16 residues long. V gave up 3 bases and J gave up 5 bases; unmatched junction bases: 11. For the CDR3, the DNA is TGTGCCAGCAGTGATTTAGGGACAGGGAATTTCGACGAGCAGTACTTC. It specifies CASSDLGTGNFDEQYF.

V and J are TRBV5-6 and TRBJ2-5, with 7 bases that match TRBD1. J gave up 12 bases and V 4 bases, and 6 bases lay outside the gene matches. Germline-derived CDR1 and CDR2 are SGHDT and YYEEEE. This CDR3 comprises 11 residues. The CDR3 nucleotides read TGTGCCAGCAGCCTACAGGGGCAAAAGTACTTC. Protein sequence: CASSLQGQKYF.

CDR3 protein: CASSSPPFYRGGGANVLTF. CDR3 DNA sequence: TGTGCCAGCAGCAGCCCCCCCTTTTACAGGGGTGGTGGGGCCAACGTCCTGACTTTC. This sequence joins TRBV9 and TRBJ2-6, with 7 bases aligning to TRBD1. The CDR3 totals 19 residues. The germline V gene has CDR1 SGDLS and CDR2 YYNGEE. The trim removed 4 bases at V and 3 bases at J, leaving 16 bases unmatched.

The J gene is TRBJ2-7, the V gene TRBV5-1, with a tentative D call TRBD2 (7 bases). The V end lost 4 bases, the J end lost 7 bases, and 15 bases lay between the germline ends. The V gene's germline CDR1 is SGHRS and CDR2 YFSETQ. This CDR3 spans 13 amino acids. This chain's CDR3 is CASSQTGGWEQYF. The CDR3 nucleotides are TGCGCCAGCAGCCAGACGGGGGGCTGGGAGCAGTACTTC.

The rearrangement links TRBV5-6 to TRBJ2-7; TRBD1 matches at 9 bases. After removal of 4 bases from V and 1 base from J, the junction contained 3 bases not matched to a gene. This CDR3 region has 14 residues. Germline values: CDR1 SGHDT, CDR2 YYEEEE. CDR3 loop: CASSGTGLSYEQYF. The CDR3 region has the DNA TGTGCCAGCAGCGGGACAGGGCTGTCCTACGAGCAGTACTTC.

CDR3 bases: TGTGCCAGCAGCCAAGGACTAGGCTACGAGCAGTACTTC. This codes for CASSQGLGYEQYF. The V gene is TRBV3-1 (or the pseudogene TRBV3-2), the J gene TRBJ2-7, with D perhaps matching TRBD2 (6 bases). The ends were cut back, 1 base at V and 3 bases at J, with 7 bases in the middle. Germline V CDR1 and CDR2: LGHDT, YNNKEL (reference sequence). The CDR3 length is 13 residues.

The genes are TRBV4-1 and TRBJ1-2; D remains unclear. V gave up 4 bases and J gave up 2 bases, with 14 bases separating them. Germline loops: CDR1 MGHRA, CDR2 YSYEKL. The CDR3 has 15 residues. The chain's CDR3 is CASSPQVPSNYGYTF. CDR3 coding DNA: TGCGCCAGCAGCCCCCAGGTGCCCTCCAACTATGGCTACACCTTC.

This sequence joins TRBV7-9 and TRBJ2-5, with 12 nucleotides matching TRBD2. This CDR3 has 15 amino acids. V lost 5 bases and J lost 1; bases outside the gene matches: 2. Germline V lookup: CDR1 SEHNR, CDR2 FQNEAQ (reference sequence). The CDR3 region has the DNA TGTGCCAGCAGCCGGACTAGCGGGGTCCAAGAGACCCAGTACTTC. Translating it yields CASSRTSGVQETQYF.

V gene TRBV6-6 combines with J gene TRBJ2-5; D possibly corresponds to TRBD1 (5 bases). Trimming removed 4 bases from V and 4 bases from J, with 13 bases in between. The CDR3 has 14 residues. Germline V gene lookup returns CDR1 MNHNY and CDR2 SVGAGI (reference sequence). The CDR3 coding sequence is TGTGCCAGCAGTTCAAGGACAAAGCGAGAGACCCAGTACTTC. It is translated as CASSSRTKRETQYF.

The chain joins TRBV24-1 to TRBJ2-3; 7 bases fit TRBD2. Germline assignment: CDR1 KGHDR and CDR2 SFDVKD. Trimming at V came to 9 bases and at J to 2 bases, leaving 7 bases not matched to a gene. CDR3 size: 14 residues. The CDR3 nucleotides read TGTGCCACCGCGACTAGCTGGGACACAGATACGCAGTATTTT. It specifies CATATSWDTDTQYF.

The chain couples TRBV12-3 or TRBV12-4 to TRBJ2-1; the match to TRBD1 covers 8 bases. The CDR3 extends over 13 amino acids. With 4 bases clipped from V and 9 bases from J, the junction kept 5 bases outside the gene matches. The CDR3 is CASSSGTGSEQFF. The DNA of the CDR3 is TGTGCCAGCAGTTCGGGGACAGGTTCTGAGCAGTTCTTC.

V gene TRBV24-1 combines with J gene TRBJ2-1; 12 positions agree with TRBD1. This CDR3 contains 16 residues. Losses at the gene ends were 6 bases for V and 3 bases for J; bases not matched to a gene: 5. Per germline, CDR1 KGHDR and CDR2 SFDVKD. The CDR3 nucleotides read TGTGCCACCAGTCCCGGGACAGGGGGCTTCTACAATGAGCAGTTCTTC. Its translation is CATSPGTGGFYNEQFF.

J is TRBJ2-7 and V is TRBV9, with D tentatively TRBD1 (6 bases). The ends were cut back, 0 bases at V and 3 bases at J, with 7 bases in the middle. The CDR3 has 13 residues. CDR1 is SGDLS, CDR2 YYNGEE, per germline. The chain's CDR3 is CASSVEDSYEQYF. CDR3 bases: TGTGCCAGCAGCGTAGAGGACAGCTACGAGCAGTACTTC.

The CDR3 coding sequence is TGCAGCGTTGCCCAGGAGGGGGCGCGAGGCTACACCTTC. Protein sequence: CSVAQEGARGYTF. The chain is built from TRBV29-1 and TRBJ1-2, with 7 positions matching TRBD1. Germline values: CDR1 SQVTM, CDR2 ANQGSEA. The CDR3 is 13 amino acids. The V gene end was trimmed by 4 bases and the J gene end by 8 bases; junction bases not matched to a gene: 10. Drawing the rest from reference TRBV29-1 and TRBJ1-2, the complete variable domain is SAVISQKPSRDICQRGTSLTIQCQVDSQVTMMFWYRQQPGQSLTLIATANQGSEATYESGFVIDKFPISRPNLTFSTLTVSNMSPEDSSIYLCSVAQEGARGYTFGSGTRLTVV.

The chain uses TRBV6-8 and TRBJ2-7, with 8 bases matching TRBD2. The CDR3 loop spans 14 amino acids. The germline gives CDR1 MNHGY, CDR2 SAAAGT. J lost 1 base, V lost 8 bases, and 7 bases had no gene match. CDR3 DNA: TGTGCCAGCGGACGGGCGGGGGGTTCCTACGAGCAGTACTTC. This sequence encodes CASGRAGGSYEQYF.

V usage is TRBV4-2 and J usage is TRBJ2-1; 12 bases align to TRBD2. V shed 4 bases, J shed 7 bases, and the junction held 2 bases outside the gene matches. Germline V gene data show CDR1 as LGHNA and CDR2 as YNFKEQ. CDR3 length: 14 residues. The CDR3 DNA sequence: TGTGCCAGCAGCCCCGGACTAGCGGGGAATGAGCAGTTCTTC. Translation gives CASSPGLAGNEQFF.

This clone was detected once. The CDR3 protein is CASSLIGGARTGELFF. In nucleotides, the CDR3 is TGCGCCAGCAGCTTGATAGGGGGCGCTCGGACCGGGGAGCTGTTTTTT. V gene TRBV5-1 combines with J gene TRBJ2-2, with 7 bases lining up with TRBD1. CDR1 is SGHRS, CDR2 YFSETQ, per germline. Trimming took 1 base from V and 5 from J; bases not matched to a gene: 8. This CDR3 is built from 16 residues.

The gene calls are TRBV11-1 and TRBJ2-7; D unclear. Trimming removed 1 base at V and 0 bases at J, with 10 bases between. The CDR3 length is 15 residues. Per germline, CDR1 SGHAT and CDR2 FQDESV (reference sequence). The CDR3 region is CASSLEAGGSYEQYF. As DNA, the CDR3 is TGTGCCAGCAGCTTAGAAGCTGGCGGCTCCTACGAGCAGTACTTC.

The J gene is TRBJ1-1, the V gene TRBV6-2 or TRBV6-3, with 9 bases matching TRBD1. The V and J ends lost 6 bases and 4 bases, in that order; junction bases with no gene match: 9. Germline V gene lookup returns CDR1 MNHEY and CDR2 SVGEGT. The CDR3 extends over 15 amino acids. CDR3 sequence: CASRYTGTGSTEAFF. In DNA, the CDR3 is TGTGCCAGCAGGTACACCGGGACAGGGAGCACTGAAGCTTTCTTT.

This clone was counted once. The gene calls are TRBV7-2 and TRBJ1-2; 7 bases fit TRBD1. Trimming took 5 bases from V and 5 from J; bases not matched to a gene: 11. Germline CDR1 SGHTA, CDR2 FQGNSA. This CDR3 contains 15 residues. CDR3 in amino acids: CASSNTQGVGYGYTF. In DNA form, the CDR3 reads TGTGCCAGCAGCAACACCCAGGGGGTCGGTTATGGCTACACCTTC. Looking up the rest from reference TRBV7-2 and TRBJ1-2 gives the full variable domain: GAGVSQSPSNKVTEKGKDVELRCDPISGHTALYWYRQSLGQGLEFLIYFQGNSAPDKSGLPSDRFSAERTGGSVSTLTIQRTQQEDSAVYLCASSNTQGVGYGYTFGSGTRLTVV.

This chain's CDR3 is CASSKFSGGARNEQFF. The CDR3 DNA is TGTGCCAGCAGCAAATTTAGCGGGGGGGCACGGAATGAGCAGTTCTTC. The chain links TRBV11-2 to TRBJ2-1; TRBD2 matches at 11 bases. The V segment lost 5 bases and the J segment 7 bases; nucleotides outside the gene matches: 10. The CDR3 consists of 16 residues. CDR1 is SGHAT, CDR2 FQNNGV, per germline. Combining the CDR3 with reference TRBV11-2 and TRBJ2-1 gives the whole variable domain EAGVAQSPRYKIIEKRQSVAFWCNPISGHATLYWYQQILGQGPKLLIQFQNNGVVDDSQLPKDRFSAERLKGVDSTLKIQPAKLEDSAVYLCASSKFSGGARNEQFFGPGTRLTVL.

The rearrangement links TRBV27 to TRBJ1-2, with 10 bases aligning to TRBD1. Germline-derived CDR1 and CDR2 are MNHEY and SMNVEV (reference sequence). With 7 bases clipped from V and 5 bases from J, the junction kept 7 bases outside the gene matches. CDR3 length: 14 amino acids. The CDR3 nucleotides are TGTGCCAGCACCCCCGGGACAGGGGATTATGGCTACACCTTC. Encoded protein: CASTPGTGDYGYTF.

The gene calls are TRBV6-5 and TRBJ1-6; D unresolved. The CDR3 has 13 amino acids. From germline, CDR1 is MNHEY and CDR2 SVGAGI. V was shortened by 6 bases and J by 1 base, with 4 bases between the two germline ends. This CDR3 is CASSGSYNSPLHF. The CDR3 nucleotides read TGTGCCAGCAGCGGGTCCTATAATTCACCCCTCCACTTT.

The chain joins TRBV7-9 to TRBJ2-7; D may be TRBD1 (6 bases). Germline V gives CDR1 SEHNR, CDR2 FQNEAQ (reference sequence). The CDR3 extends over 15 amino acids. The V end lost 1 base, the J end lost 2 bases, and 12 bases lay between the germline ends. The CDR3 bases are TGTGCCAGCAGCTTAGACAGGGAATTGACCTACGAGCAGTACTTC. Amino acid sequence: CASSLDRELTYEQYF.

J is TRBJ2-3 and V is TRBV6-5; the D is unclear. From germline, CDR1 is MNHEY and CDR2 SVGAGI. CDR3 length: 14 amino acids. V was clipped by 4 bases and J by 0 bases, with 8 bases between them. The CDR3 loop is CASSLQTSTDTQYF. The CDR3 DNA follows: TGTGCCAGCAGTTTGCAGACTAGCACAGATACGCAGTATTTT.

The V gene is TRBV12-5, the J gene TRBJ1-4; D might be TRBD1 (6 bases). V was trimmed by 1 base and J by 7 bases, leaving 13 bases between them. The CDR3 runs 15 residues. Germline-derived CDR1 and CDR2 are LGHNT and FRNRAP. The CDR3 DNA follows: TGTGCTAGTGGTTTGGCCGCAGGGGCGGGTGAAAAACTGTTTTTT. Encoded protein: CASGLAAGAGEKLFF.